This T cell receptor (beta chain) was identified during a study of blood T cell repertoires in COVID-19. Followed over time, Seattle patients had been enrolled while infection was active. In the authors' workflow: Amplifying reference gene primers gave estimates of nucleated cell counts. Sequencing was performed with immunoSEQ multiplex PCR; in TCRdb, only in-frame clones are kept and a portion is missing. V, J and clone size derive from that table, while D and trimming were established from the DNA sequence. In the table there are under 350,000 clones, about 90% of which are singletons. This CDR3 is 14 amino acids long. Trimming pared 6 bases from V and 4 bases from J, leaving 15 bases between. Germline CDR1 is MDHEN and CDR2 is SYDVKM.

The rearrangement uses TRBV28 and TRBJ1-2; D perhaps matches TRBD1 (6 bases). Specimen: peripheral blood. This TCR came from a woman aged 25 to 39 with COVID-19, enrolled during active disease. The CDR3 nucleotides read TGTGCCAGCAGAGGGGGTGGGCAGGGCTATGGCTACACCTTC. The encoded protein is CASRGGGQGYGYTF.